What follows are 24 T cell receptor beta chains derived from one specimen sequenced in a study of T-cell memory formation after mild COVID-19. TCRdb recomputed calls from the 5' RACE reads with MiXCR, one row per CDR3 protein. The sample holds 350,000 or so distinct CDR3 sequences; 10% to 15% are singletons and the top ten take about 21%. Sequencing was carried out using PBMCs or a T cell subset sorted from them (not recorded which). These receptors all stem from a young man who had mild COVID-19 (a few samples of this study predate the infection). Cell type and time point are not known.

This clonotype was seen many times. This rearrangement joins TRBV5-1 to TRBJ2-5; TRBD1 agrees at 8 bases. The germline CDR1 and CDR2 sequences are SGHRS and YFSETQ. After removal of 3 bases from V and 5 bases from J, the junction contained 15 bases not matched to a gene. The CDR3 totals 17 residues. The CDR3 DNA reads as TGCGCCAGCAGCTCACAGGGGGATCCGGGACGAGGCGAGACCCAGTACTTC. Amino acids: CASSSQGDPGRGETQYF.

This clonotype showed up just a few times. The chain joins TRBV7-2 to TRBJ2-3; TRBD1 is a possible D gene (6 bases). Per germline, CDR1 SGHTA and CDR2 FQGNSA. The CDR3 spans 13 residues. V gave up 4 bases and J gave up 3 bases, with 8 bases separating them. This chain's CDR3 is CASSYGQTDTQYF. The DNA of the CDR3 is TGTGCCAGCAGCTACGGACAGACAGATACGCAGTATTTT.

This clonotype was seen just once. V is TRBV10-3 and J is TRBJ2-7, with 11 bases identical to TRBD1. The V segment lost 2 bases and the J segment 5 bases; nucleotides outside the gene matches: 5. This CDR3 is built from 15 residues. Germline assignment: CDR1 ENHRY and CDR2 SYGVKD. The DNA of the CDR3 is TGTGCCATCAGTGAGGGACAGGGGGCATCCAACGAGCAGTACTTC. This translates into CAISEGQGASNEQYF.

This clonotype has just a few counts. The J gene is TRBJ1-2, the V gene TRBV29-1; TRBD1 might be the D (5 bases). The ends were cut back, 5 bases at V and 0 bases at J, with 13 bases in the middle. The CDR3 has 14 residues. CDR1 and CDR2 (germline): SQVTM, ANQGSEA. The DNA for the CDR3 is TGCAGCGTTTGGGGTGGGGCACCTAACTATGGCTACACCTTC. Translated: CSVWGGAPNYGYTF.

The rearrangement joins TRBV20-1 to TRBJ2-1, with 9 bases aligning to TRBD2. The CDR3 sequence is 16 residues long. Germline loops: CDR1 DFQATT, CDR2 SNEGSKA (reference sequence). The ends lost 1 base at V and 8 bases at J; junction bases unmatched: 12. CDR3 in amino acids: CSARGITGTSNYEQFF. As DNA, the CDR3 is TGCAGTGCTAGAGGAATAACCGGGACTAGCAATTATGAGCAGTTCTTC.

This clonotype was counted only a few times. V and J are TRBV29-1 and TRBJ1-1, with D perhaps TRBD1 (6 bases). The CDR3 spans 13 residues. V was shortened by 5 bases and J by 1 base, with 11 bases between the two germline ends. CDR1 is SQVTM and CDR2 is ANQGSEA in the germline V gene. CDR3 sequence: CSVREGGNTEAFF. The CDR3 DNA reads TGCAGCGTTCGTGAGGGGGGGAACACTGAAGCTTTCTTT.

The genes are TRBV7-9 and TRBJ2-2; D is possibly TRBD1 (6 bases). CDR3 length equals 15 residues. With 7 bases removed from V and 1 base from J, the gap between germline ends came to 13 bases. CDR1 SEHNR and CDR2 FQNEAQ come from the germline V gene (reference sequence). The CDR3 spells CASTSTGQNTGELFF. The CDR3 bases are TGTGCCAGCACCTCGACAGGACAGAACACCGGGGAGCTGTTTTTT.

The table lists this clonotype with a few counts. The gene calls are TRBV24-1 and TRBJ2-3, with unresolved D. The germline CDR1 and CDR2 sequences are KGHDR and SFDVKD. V gave up 4 bases and J gave up 5 bases, with 9 bases separating them. This CDR3 region has 13 residues. The CDR3: CATSEGREDTQYF. DNA of the CDR3: TGTGCCACCAGTGAAGGAAGGGAAGATACGCAGTATTTT.

There are many counts of this clonotype. V and J are TRBV5-1 and TRBJ2-6; 12 bases line up with TRBD1. The germline V gene encodes CDR1 SGHRS and CDR2 YFSETQ. CDR3 length equals 17 residues. The V and J ends lost 2 bases and 4 bases, in that order; junction bases with no gene match: 4. The CDR3 bases are TGCGCCAGCAGCTTTTTGGGACAGGGGGCCGGGGCCAACGTCCTGACTTTC. Residues: CASSFLGQGAGANVLTF.

The chain is built from TRBV4-1 and TRBJ2-7; D not certain. Trimming shortened V by 1 base and J by 4 bases, and 8 bases separated the two germline ends. CDR1 and CDR2 (germline): MGHRA, YSYEKL. The CDR3 has 13 residues. Written as DNA, the CDR3 is TGCGCCAGCAGCCAAGGTCTAGGGTACGAGCAGTACGTC. Protein product: CASSQGLGYEQYV.

The chain recombines TRBV24-1 with TRBJ2-5, with 8 positions matching TRBD2. The CDR3 runs to 15 residues. The junction had 5 bases not matched to a gene; V was cut back by 4 bases and J by 2 bases. CDR1 and CDR2 (germline): KGHDR, SFDVKD. Here the CDR3 reads CATSDPGGAQETQYF. CDR3 bases: TGTGCCACCAGTGACCCGGGGGGGGCTCAAGAGACCCAGTACTTC.

Here the CDR3 DNA reads TGTGCCAGCAGCGATGGACTCAGCTACAATGAGCAGTTCTTC. Its translation is CASSDGLSYNEQFF. The V call is TRBV27, the J call TRBJ2-1; D is possibly TRBD2 (5 bases). V was trimmed by 6 bases and J by 3 bases, leaving 12 bases between them. There are 14 residues in the CDR3. The germline CDR1 and CDR2 sequences are MNHEY and SMNVEV (reference sequence).

The chain employs TRBV6-2 or TRBV6-3 and TRBJ2-7; 7 nucleotides line up with TRBD1. Per the germline V gene, CDR1 is MNHEY and CDR2 is SVGEGT. The CDR3 runs to 13 residues. The trim removed 4 bases at V and 3 bases at J, leaving 3 bases unmatched. The DNA of the CDR3 is TGTGCCAGCAGTTTTCGGACAGGCTACGAGCAGTACGTC. Its protein is CASSFRTGYEQYV.

The CDR3 here is CASSPDSHSNQPQHF. The CDR3 DNA reads as TGTGCCAGCTCACCAGACAGCCATAGCAATCAGCCCCAGCATTTT. V usage is TRBV18 and J usage is TRBJ1-5; tentative D call: TRBD1 (5 bases). The CDR3 runs to 15 residues. V lost 2 bases to trimming and J lost 0 bases, with 8 bases between them. Germline V lookup: CDR1 KGHSH, CDR2 LQKENI.

This rearrangement joins TRBV9 to TRBJ2-5, with 10 positions matching TRBD2. The CDR3 sequence is 15 residues long. After removal of 4 bases from V and 0 bases from J, the junction contained 3 bases not matched to a gene. Germline V CDR1 and CDR2: SGDLS, YYNGEE. CDR3: CASSIGTSDQETQYF. The DNA for the CDR3 is TGTGCCAGCAGCATCGGGACTAGCGACCAAGAGACCCAGTACTTC. Full variable domain (rest looked up from reference TRBV9 and TRBJ2-5): DSGVTQTPKHLITATGQRVTLRCSPRSGDLSVYWYQQSLDQGLQFLIQYYNGEERAKGNILERFSAQQFPDLHSELNLSSLELGDSALYFCASSIGTSDQETQYFGPGTRLLVL.

This clonotype was detected a few times. This rearrangement joins TRBV5-1 to TRBJ2-3; TRBD1 aligns across 7 bases. V was clipped by 0 bases and J by 4 bases; unmatched bases: 5. The CDR3 runs to 15 residues. Looked up from germline, CDR1 is SGHRS and CDR2 is YFSETQ. CDR3 residues: CASSLAATGSDTQYF. The CDR3 bases are TGCGCCAGCAGCTTGGCTGCGACAGGGTCAGATACGCAGTATTTT. Filled out from reference TRBV5-1 and TRBJ2-3, the complete variable domain reads KAGVTQTPRYLIKTRGQQVTLSCSPISGHRSVSWYQQTPGQGLQFLFEYFSETQRNKGNFPGRFSGRQFSNSRSEMNVSTLELGDSALYLCASSLAATGSDTQYFGPGTRLTVL.

This clonotype was seen at least ten times. The chain couples TRBV9 to TRBJ2-2; TRBD2 matches at 8 bases. Germline V lookup: CDR1 SGDLS, CDR2 YYNGEE. The CDR3 is 15 residues long. Unmatched junction bases numbered 2, after V lost 4 bases and J lost 0 bases. CDR3 nucleotide sequence: TGTGCCAGCAGCCGGGGGGGCCCGAACACCGGGGAGCTGTTTTTT. Translating gives CASSRGGPNTGELFF. Supplemented by reference TRBV9 and TRBJ2-2, the full variable domain reads DSGVTQTPKHLITATGQRVTLRCSPRSGDLSVYWYQQSLDQGLQFLIQYYNGEERAKGNILERFSAQQFPDLHSELNLSSLELGDSALYFCASSRGGPNTGELFFGEGSRLTVL.

The chain has TRBV3-2 and TRBJ2-7; TRBD2 is the table's D call, not checked against the DNA. TRBV3-2 is reported as a pseudogene. CDR3 size: 15 residues. The CDR3 spells CASSQEGAGVYEQYV. The CDR3 DNA sequence: TGTGCCAGCAGCCAAGAAGGAGCGGGGGTTTACGAGCAGTACGTC.

This clonotype was recorded many times. This chain joins TRBV25-1 and TRBJ1-4, with TRBD1 as a possible D gene (5 bases). The CDR3 totals 16 residues. The germline V gene has CDR1 MGHDK and CDR2 SYGVNS. Trimming pared 1 base from V and 8 bases from J, leaving 17 bases between. The DNA for the CDR3 is TGTGCCAGCAGTGAATCCCCGGCAGGGATCGGAGAAAAACTGTTTTTT. Its protein is CASSESPAGIGEKLFF.

The chain carries TRBV12-3 or TRBV12-4 and TRBJ1-4; TRBD1 matches 10 bases. The V and J ends lost 6 bases and 15 bases, in that order; junction bases with no gene match: 4. This CDR3 has 11 residues. The CDR3 sequence: CASSPGTGVFF. CDR3 nucleotides: TGTGCCAGCAGCCCCGGGACAGGGGTGTTTTTT.

This clonotype was detected only a few times. The rearrangement uses TRBV18 and TRBJ2-1; no firm D call. Germline CDR1 reads KGHSH; CDR2 reads LQKENI. Trimming took 2 bases from V and 8 from J, leaving 7 bases between them. CDR3 size: 12 residues. The CDR3 protein is CASSPDVDEQFF. Here the CDR3 DNA reads TGTGCCAGCTCACCAGACGTTGATGAGCAGTTCTTC.

This chain links TRBV9 with TRBJ1-6; D is possibly TRBD1 (5 bases). Germline CDR1 SGDLS, CDR2 YYNGEE. V was pared by 1 base and J by 8 bases, with 7 bases between. The CDR3 runs 13 residues. The CDR3 nucleotides read TGTGCCAGCAGCGTAACAGGCCATTCACCCCTCCACTTT. It specifies CASSVTGHSPLHF.

The rearrangement links TRBV21-1 to TRBJ2-7; the table's D call, TRBD1, has no DNA check behind it. TRBV21-1 corresponds to a pseudogene. The CDR3 length is 12 residues. DNA of the CDR3: TGTGCCAGCACCCCTCTGCCCTACGAGCAGTACTTC. This sequence encodes CASTPLPYEQYF.

The rearrangement joins TRBV11-2 to TRBJ1-2; D is unclear. The germline V and J ends were trimmed by 5 bases and 5 bases, with 9 bases remaining between them. The CDR3 is made up of 12 amino acids. The germline gives CDR1 SGHAT, CDR2 FQNNGV. CDR3 sequence: CASSQYEYGYTF. The CDR3 DNA sequence: TGTGCCAGCAGCCAGTATGAGTATGGCTACACCTTC.